This T cell receptor beta chain was sequenced for a study of blood T cell repertoires in COVID-19. Study-level information: The origin of the acute and convalescent COVID-19 samples was the United States, Italy and Spain.

Original processing notes: Amplified reference gene primers provided the basis for estimating nucleated cell counts. Clones were read by immunoSEQ multiplex PCR, and TCRdb kept only the in-frame ones, dropping some. For V, J and clone size, that table is used; D and trimming come from the DNA. The sample shows more than 95,000 clones, around 80% of them seen only once. V was cut by 6 bases and J by 3 bases, with 20 bases left in between. CDR3 length: 16 residues. The V gene's germline CDR1 is SGHTA and CDR2 FQGNSA. The sequenced sample was peripheral blood. This TCR was recovered from a man older than 75 with active or convalescent COVID-19. The chain combines TRBV7-2 with TRBJ1-2, with D tentatively TRBD1 (5 bases). The CDR3 region has the DNA TGTGCCAGCAGGAGGATGGGGGGAGGCGAGGACTATGGCTACACCTTC. Translated, it gives CASRRMGGGEDYGYTF.